This TCR beta chain came from a study of vaccination effects on CD4 cells after COVID-19 (dated by TCRdb to 2022 to 2024). As for the study more broadly: Each participant received two doses of an mRNA SARS-CoV-2 vaccine, either BNT162b2 or mRNA-1273. Pre-vaccine samples were collected from a couple of convalescent patients 16 days and one week before the first dose, corresponding to 142 and 148 days after COVID-19 diagnosis. SARS-CoV-2 spike-specific CD4+ TCR repertoires from before and after mRNA vaccination were compared in COVID-19 convalescent patients and in infection-naive vaccine recipients. The full study included 10 to 11 COVID-19 convalescent patients and several SARS-CoV-2-naive healthy vaccine recipients. Cultures from other donors in the study were sequenced using the Oncomine TCR Beta short-read assay on an Illumina iSeq 100.

The ViraFEST assay stimulated PBMC with viral peptide pools and then used TCR sequencing to identify antigen-specific CD4+ T cell clonotypes by expansion. After roughly 11 days of culture, CD4+ T cells were isolated with the EasySep CD4+ T cell isolation kit. PCR-confirmed SARS-CoV-2 infection had occurred in convalescent patients between March and December 2020, before the Alpha, Beta and Delta variants emerged in the United States. Some 2 million PBMC per well were cultured in IMDM with 5% human AB serum, roughly 10 IU/ml IL-2 and gentamicin, plus 10 ug/ml peptides. On days 3 and 7, half of the culture medium was replaced with fresh IL-2-containing medium. Unless noted otherwise, every peptide stimulation condition was cultured in triplicate wells. Using Ficoll-Paque Plus gradient centrifugation, PBMC were separated from whole blood and then either used fresh or cryopreserved at -140C. The QIAamp micro DNA kit was used to extract genomic DNA from the cultured CD4+ T cells.

The method was the immunoSEQ multiplex PCR assay. DNA from the cultured and isolated CD4+ T cells underwent TCR beta CDR3 sequencing. The original methods were these. Non-productive TCR sequences were removed, reads were trimmed to the CDR3 region, and CDR3s of at least 7 amino acids were retained. Antigen-specific clonotypes were identified with the MANAFEST web app by comparing expansion in peptide wells against reference cultures. Positive clones required FDR<0.05 expansion versus reference and all other wells, odds ratio above 5, and frequency above 0.1% in two replicate wells. Clonotypes significantly expanded in SARS-CoV-2 spike wells and in at least one common cold coronavirus spike condition were defined as cross-reactive. CDR3 similarity was assessed by Levenshtein distance with the stringdist R package, and unrooted trees were built with ape in R 3.6.1. TCRdb took over this immuneACCESS table, retaining in-frame rearrangements with V and J assigned. Such tables are incomplete; in checked studies, under half of the missing clones stem from an unresolved V gene, and the remainder is unexplained. Clone size and V and J calls were adopted from that table, with D and trimming inferred from the DNA. Here the sample has about 45,000 clones; around 72% occur a single time. The ten largest clones take up around 30% of the sample.

What the work shows at the level of the full study, not this receptor alone: For convalescent patients, new clones induced by the vaccine made up most of the post-vaccine spike-reactive repertoire, and these new clones were largely distinct from the clones induced by infection. The study was limited by a small number of convalescent patients, and early post-infection timepoints were lacking. At late post-vaccination timepoints, both infection-induced and vaccine-induced clones showed marked clonal contraction, consistent with waning T cell responses.

A word on this clone: It has no known antigen specificity. No much larger clonotype is one base removed from it; base qualities were not supplied.

The sample was CD4+ T cells from PBMCs cultured with a peptide pool, taken before COVID-19 vaccination. The TCR comes from a human donor who had a prior SARS-CoV-2 infection.

DNA sequence: TGTGCCAGCAGCCCTCGAGGCTATGAGCAGTTCTTC. Its amino acids are CASSPRGYEQFF. The chain is made from TRBV9 and TRBJ2-1; the D gene cannot be named for sure. The germline V gene gives CDR1 as SGDLS and CDR2 as YYNGEE. The trim is 4 bases for V and 8 bases for J, with a gap of 10 bases between the germline ends. Measured from the cysteine to the phenylalanine, the CDR3 is 12 residues long. Of the read, only the CDR3 DNA is kept; its 36 bases are in frame from base 1.